This T cell receptor (beta chain) was profiled in a study of blood T cell repertoires in COVID-19. Across the study: Material from acute and convalescent COVID-19 was sourced from the United States, Italy and Spain. The analysed material was cDNA or gDNA that came from T cells, B-cell-depleted T cells, or PBMCs.

This CDR3 is built from 14 residues. V lost 5 bases, J lost 3 bases, and 12 bases lay in between. Germline-derived CDR1 and CDR2 are SEHNR and FQNEAQ (reference sequence). Original processing notes: By means of reference gene primer amplification, nucleated cell counts were estimated. Assay: immunoSEQ multiplex PCR; the TCRdb copy retains only in-frame clones and omits some. The D gene and trimming were derived from the DNA, and the V and J assignments and clone size from that table. The data contain around 250,000 clones, 70% to 90% of them singletons. The chain joins TRBV7-9 to TRBJ2-3; weak D call: TRBD1 (6 bases). The sample consisted of peripheral blood. The sequence was obtained from a man aged 25-40 years who had recovered from COVID-19. CDR3 sequence reads: CASSPRTVTDTQYF. CDR3 sequence (DNA): TGTGCCAGCAGCCCTCGGACAGTGACAGATACGCAGTATTTT.